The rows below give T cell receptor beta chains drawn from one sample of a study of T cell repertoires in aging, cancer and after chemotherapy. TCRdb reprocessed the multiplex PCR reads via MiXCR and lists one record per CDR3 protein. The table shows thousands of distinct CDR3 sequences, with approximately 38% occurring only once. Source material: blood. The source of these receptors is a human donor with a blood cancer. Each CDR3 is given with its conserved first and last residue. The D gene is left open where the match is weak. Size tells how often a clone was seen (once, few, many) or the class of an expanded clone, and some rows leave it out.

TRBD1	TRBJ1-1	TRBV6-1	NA	TGTGCCATCAGTGAGTACCGGGACAGACACTTCATGAACACTGAAGCTTTCTTT	CAISEYRDRHFMNTEAFF
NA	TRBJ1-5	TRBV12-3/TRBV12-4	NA	TGTGCCAGCAGCCCCTCGGCCTATAGCAATCAGCCCCAGCATTTT	CASSPSAYSNQPQHF
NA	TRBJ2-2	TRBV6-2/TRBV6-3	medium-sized	TGTGCCAGCAGTTACGGAACGGGGCGCACCGGGGAGCTGTTTTTT	CASSYGTGRTGELFF
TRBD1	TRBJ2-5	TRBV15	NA	TGTGCCACCAGCACCCGGACAGGGACAGAGACCCAGTACTTC	CATSTRTGTETQYF
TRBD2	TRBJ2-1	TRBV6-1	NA	TGTGCCAGCATTTTCAGCGGGAGCGGCAATGAGCAGTTCTTC	CASIFSGSGNEQFF
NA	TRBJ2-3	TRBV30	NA	TGTGCCTGGGGGAGCGGGTCGGCAGATACGCAGTATTTT	CAWGSGSADTQYF
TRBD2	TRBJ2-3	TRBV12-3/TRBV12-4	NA	TGTGCCAGCAGTTCCCCCGGGACTAGCGGCACAGATACGCAGTATTTT	CASSSPGTSGTDTQYF
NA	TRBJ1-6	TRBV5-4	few	TGTGCCAGCAGCTCCGGGACGAGAAATTCACCCCTCCACTTT	CASSSGTRNSPLHF
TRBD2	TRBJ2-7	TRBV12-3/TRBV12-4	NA	TGTGCCAGCAGTTTGGGCAGAACTAGCGGGAGGGCACGAGAGCAGTACTTC	CASSLGRTSGRAREQYF
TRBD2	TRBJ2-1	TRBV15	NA	TGTGCCACCAGCCCAAGCAGGACTAGCGGGAGCGAGCAGTTCTTC	CATSPSRTSGSEQFF
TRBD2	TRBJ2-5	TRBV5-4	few	TGTGCCAGCAGCTCAACCTTCTCGGTTAGCGGGAGCGAAGAGACCCAGTACTTC	CASSSTFSVSGSEETQYF
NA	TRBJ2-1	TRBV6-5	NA	TGTGCCAGCAGTTACGACAGAAGTTACAATGAGCAGTTCTTC	CASSYDRSYNEQFF
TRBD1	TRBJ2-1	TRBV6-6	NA	TGTGCCAGCAGACTTACAGGGGGGAGGAATGAGCAGTTCTTC	CASRLTGGRNEQFF
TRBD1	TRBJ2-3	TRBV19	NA	TGTGCCAGTAGTCACAGGGGCTTTAGCACAGATACGCAGTATTTT	CASSHRGFSTDTQYF
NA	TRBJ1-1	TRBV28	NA	TGTGCCAGCAGTTTAAAGGGGCGCGGAGCTTTCTTT	CASSLKGRGAFF
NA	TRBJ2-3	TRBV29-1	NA	TGCAGCGTTGGGAAAGGCGGGGCCACAGATACGCAGTATTTT	CSVGKGGATDTQYF